Below are 9 T cell receptor beta chains sequenced from a single sample in a study of T-cell reconstitution after alpha-beta-depleted transplantation in children (TCRdb year 2016). Libraries were built with PCR. The instrument was an Illumina HiSeq 2500. TCR library preparation used molecular barcoding, with unique molecular identifiers applied to normalize quantification of the TCRbeta repertoire. TCRdb took the public reads, trimmed them with fastp at Q25, ran MiXCR for clone calling and kept in-frame beta chains. One record per CDR3 amino acid sequence lists the most common genes and DNA. Counted in this sample were some 490,000 distinct CDR3 sequences; about 12% of them appeared once. The top ten clonotypes cover around 6% of the sample. The sequencing used PBMCs from the stem cell graft donor, collected from the stem cell graft. These receptors were obtained from a human donor who donated a stem cell graft to a child with combined immunodeficiency.

The rearrangement uses TRBV6-1 and TRBJ2-7; 12 bases fit TRBD1. The V gene's germline CDR1 is MNHNS and CDR2 SASEGT. V shed 5 bases, J shed 2 bases, and the junction held 7 bases outside the gene matches. This CDR3 is built from 16 residues. Written as DNA, the CDR3 is TGTGCCAGCAGTCCGAGGGGGACAGGGGGCCCCTACGAGCAGTACTTC. Translated: CASSPRGTGGPYEQYF.

The chain recombines TRBV11-1 with TRBJ2-7, with D perhaps assigned TRBD1 or TRBD2 (5 bases each). The CDR3 sequence is 13 residues long. Trimming shortened V by 8 bases and J by 4 bases, and 15 bases separated the two germline ends. The germline CDR1 and CDR2 sequences are SGHAT and FQDESV (reference sequence). In nucleotides, the CDR3 is TGTGCCAGCGGGCCGGGACGGGATTACGAGCAGTACTTC. Protein product: CASGPGRDYEQYF.

This clonotype was detected only a few times. This chain joins TRBV7-2 and TRBJ2-7, with D perhaps given as TRBD1 or TRBD2 (5 bases each). The V gene lost 4 bases and the J gene lost 3 bases, with 13 bases spanning the gap. This CDR3 contains 14 residues. The germline V gene encodes CDR1 SGHTA and CDR2 FQGNSA. This CDR3 reads CASSSRDGHYEQYF. The DNA for the CDR3 is TGTGCCAGCAGCTCCCGGGACGGGCACTACGAGCAGTACTTC.

V and J are TRBV6-5 and TRBJ1-1, with D possibly matching TRBD1 (6 bases). V was shortened by 6 bases and J by 8 bases, with 19 bases between the two germline ends. The CDR3 is made up of 14 amino acids. Germline values: CDR1 MNHEY, CDR2 SVGAGI. The DNA for the CDR3 is TGTGCCAGCAGCACTAGGGGGGACGATGGGGAAGCTTTCTTT. Amino acids: CASSTRGDDGEAFF.

CDR3 nucleotides: TGTGCCAGCAGTTTATTAGGGACTAGCTCTTACAATGAGCAGTTCTTC. As protein: CASSLLGTSSYNEQFF. The chain is built from TRBV12-3 or TRBV12-4 and TRBJ2-1; 9 bases agree with TRBD2. V dropped 2 bases and J dropped 4; count of bases not matched to a gene: 6. The CDR3 consists of 16 residues.

The gene calls are TRBV20-1 and TRBJ2-7; 7 positions match TRBD2. The length of the CDR3 is 14 residues. Per the germline V gene, CDR1 is DFQATT and CDR2 is SNEGSKA (reference sequence). After removal of 6 bases from V and 3 bases from J, the junction contained 11 bases not matched to a gene. CDR3 sequence reads: CSARTGGNSYEQYF. The CDR3 nucleotides are TGCAGTGCCCGAACGGGGGGTAATAGCTACGAGCAGTACTTC.

This clonotype was found many times. J is TRBJ2-7 and V is TRBV29-1, with D perhaps TRBD1 or TRBD2 (5 bases each). The germline CDR1 and CDR2 sequences are SQVTM and ANQGSEA. V gave up 4 bases and J gave up 3 bases, with 10 bases separating them. The CDR3 runs to 12 residues. The CDR3 DNA reads as TGCAGCGTTGTTGAGAGGGGCTACGAGCAGTACTTC. The encoded protein is CSVVERGYEQYF.

In the case of this clonotype: This CDR3 fails to terminate in the conserved phenylalanine or tryptophan, so it likely reflects a read error. The DNA is omitted, as the CDR3 cannot be located on it reliably, and the CDR3 follows TCRdb's listing. This chain connects TRBV19 to TRBJ1-5; the table assigns TRBD1, which was not confirmed against the DNA. The CDR3 is 13 amino acids long, termini counted. The germline V gene encodes CDR1 LNHDA and CDR2 SQIVND (reference sequence). The CDR3 spells CASSTHDRGQTSL.

This clonotype was seen more than once but under ten times. The V and J genes are TRBV20-1 and TRBJ2-1, with D perhaps TRBD2 (6 bases). The CDR3 contains 14 residues. Deletions cut 2 bases from V and 0 bases from J, with 8 bases between. CDR1 and CDR2 (germline): DFQATT, SNEGSKA (reference sequence). The CDR3 nucleotides read TGCAGTGCTAGATGGGGGGACTCCTACAATGAGCAGTTCTTC. It encodes CSARWGDSYNEQFF.